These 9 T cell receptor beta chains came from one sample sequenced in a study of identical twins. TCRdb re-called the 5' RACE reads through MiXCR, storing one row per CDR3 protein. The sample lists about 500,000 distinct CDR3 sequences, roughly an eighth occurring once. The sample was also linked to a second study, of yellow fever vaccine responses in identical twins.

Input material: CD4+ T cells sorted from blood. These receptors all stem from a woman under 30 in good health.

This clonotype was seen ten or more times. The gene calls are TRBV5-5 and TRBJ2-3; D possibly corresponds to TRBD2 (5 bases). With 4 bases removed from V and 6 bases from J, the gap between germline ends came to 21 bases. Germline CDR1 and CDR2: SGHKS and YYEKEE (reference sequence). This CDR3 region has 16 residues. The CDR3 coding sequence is TGTGCCAGCAGCAACGGTCGGGGTACCATCCTGGATACGCAGTATTTT. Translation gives CASSNGRGTILDTQYF.

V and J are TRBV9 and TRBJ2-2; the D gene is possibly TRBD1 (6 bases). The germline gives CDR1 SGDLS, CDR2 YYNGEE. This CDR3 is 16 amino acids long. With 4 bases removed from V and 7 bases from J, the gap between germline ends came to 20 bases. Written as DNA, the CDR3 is TGTGCCAGCAGCCCCCGTCGTCTGGGGGCTATCGGGGAGCTGTTTTTT. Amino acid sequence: CASSPRRLGAIGELFF.

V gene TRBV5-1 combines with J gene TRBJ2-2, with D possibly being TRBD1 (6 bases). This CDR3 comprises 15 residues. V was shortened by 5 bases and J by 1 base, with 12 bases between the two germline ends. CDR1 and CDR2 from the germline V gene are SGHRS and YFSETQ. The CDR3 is CASSSGTMNTGELFF. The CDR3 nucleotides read TGCGCCAGCAGTTCCGGGACAATGAACACCGGGGAGCTGTTTTTT.

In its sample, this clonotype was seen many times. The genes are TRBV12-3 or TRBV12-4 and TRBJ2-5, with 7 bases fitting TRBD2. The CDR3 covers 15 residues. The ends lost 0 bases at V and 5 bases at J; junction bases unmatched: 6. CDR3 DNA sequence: TGTGCCAGCAGTTTAGCGGGAGGGTTGGGGGAGACCCAGTACTTC. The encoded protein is CASSLAGGLGETQYF.

The CDR3 here is CAITGNPNEKLFF. In DNA form, the CDR3 reads TGTGCCATCACAGGGAATCCTAATGAAAAACTGTTTTTT. This chain links TRBV2 with TRBJ1-4; maybe TRBD1 (6 bases). Trimming took off 10 bases at V and 3 bases at J, with 12 bases between the two ends. Germline loops: CDR1 SNHLY, CDR2 FYNNEI. This CDR3 is built from 13 residues.

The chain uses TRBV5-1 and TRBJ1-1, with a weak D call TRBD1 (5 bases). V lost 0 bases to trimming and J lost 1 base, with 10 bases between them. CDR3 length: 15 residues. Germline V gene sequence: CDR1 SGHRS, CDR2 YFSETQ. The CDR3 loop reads CASSLDNRKNTEAFF. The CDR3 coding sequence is TGCGCCAGCAGCTTGGATAACAGGAAGAACACTGAAGCTTTCTTT.

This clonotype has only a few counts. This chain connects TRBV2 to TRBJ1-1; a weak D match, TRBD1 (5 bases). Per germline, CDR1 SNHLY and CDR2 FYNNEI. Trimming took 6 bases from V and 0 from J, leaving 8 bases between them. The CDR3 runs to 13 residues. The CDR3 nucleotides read TGTGCCAGCAGGGGGACGATGAACACTGAAGCTTTCTTT. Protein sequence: CASRGTMNTEAFF.

This CDR3 is CASSSGLAGGLETQYF. CDR3 nucleotide sequence: TGCGCCAGCAGCTCGGGACTAGCGGGGGGCCTAGAGACCCAGTACTTC. The chain links TRBV5-1 to TRBJ2-5, with 15 bases aligning to TRBD2. J was trimmed by 4 bases and V by 3 bases; bases with no gene match: 4. This CDR3 has 16 amino acids. Per germline, CDR1 SGHRS and CDR2 YFSETQ.

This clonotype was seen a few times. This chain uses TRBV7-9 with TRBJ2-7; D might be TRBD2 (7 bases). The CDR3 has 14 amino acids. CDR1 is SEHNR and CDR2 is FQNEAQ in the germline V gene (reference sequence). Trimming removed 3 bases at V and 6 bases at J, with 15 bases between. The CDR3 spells CASSFGGRGSEQYF. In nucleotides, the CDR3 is TGTGCCAGCAGCTTCGGGGGGCGGGGATCCGAGCAGTACTTC.